Shown below are 7 T cell receptor beta chains from a single sample sequenced in a study of control samples from healthy donors and cancer patients. Clones were read by immunoSEQ multiplex PCR, and TCRdb kept only the in-frame ones, dropping some. Of tens of thousands of clones listed, 89% are singletons. The specimen sequenced was blood. These receptors were obtained from a man over 45 in good health.

The chain carries TRBV19 and TRBJ2-1, with D possibly being TRBD2 (6 bases). Germline CDR1 LNHDA, CDR2 SQIVND (reference sequence). The CDR3 has 14 residues. Trimming took 5 bases from V and 4 from J, leaving 12 bases between them. The CDR3 sequence: CASSLAGIYNEQFF. The CDR3 nucleotides are TGTGCCAGTAGTCTGGCGGGGATTTACAATGAGCAGTTCTTC.

This rearrangement joins TRBV29-1 to TRBJ2-2; unclear D gene. The ends were cut back, 3 bases at V and 4 bases at J, with 9 bases in the middle. The V gene's germline CDR1 is SQVTM and CDR2 ANQGSEA. The CDR3 runs to 13 residues. The CDR3 protein is CSVEVRTTGELFF. CDR3 DNA: TGCAGCGTTGAGGTTCGGACCACCGGGGAGCTGTTTTTT.

The V call is TRBV7-2, the J call TRBJ1-5, with TRBD1 matching over 10 bases. Looked up from germline, CDR1 is SGHTA and CDR2 is FQGNSA. The CDR3 covers 15 residues. V was pared by 1 base and J by 7 bases, with 4 bases of the junction left unmatched. The CDR3 coding sequence is TGTGCCAGCAGCTTAGGACAGGGGGCTTGGCAGCCCCAGCATTTT. Amino acids: CASSLGQGAWQPQHF.

This chain links TRBV5-1 with TRBJ1-1; D unclear. The CDR3 has 14 residues. The germline V gene encodes CDR1 SGHRS and CDR2 YFSETQ. The V end lost 0 bases, the J end lost 4 bases, and 10 bases lay between the germline ends. CDR3 amino acids: CASSLGYRGTEAFF. Here the CDR3 DNA reads TGCGCCAGCAGCTTGGGATACCGGGGCACTGAAGCTTTCTTT. The variable domain in full, with the rest retrieved from reference TRBV5-1 and TRBJ1-1, is KAGVTQTPRYLIKTRGQQVTLSCSPISGHRSVSWYQQTPGQGLQFLFEYFSETQRNKGNFPGRFSGRQFSNSRSEMNVSTLELGDSALYLCASSLGYRGTEAFFGQGTRLTVV.

J is TRBJ2-7 and V is TRBV5-8; maybe TRBD2 (5 bases). Germline V gene sequence: CDR1 SGHTS, CDR2 YDEGEE. The CDR3 has 14 residues. V dropped 8 bases and J dropped 0 bases, with 15 bases sitting between them. For the CDR3, the DNA is TGTGCCAGTACGAGGGCAGGCCGCTCCTACGAGCAGTACTTC. It yields the protein CASTRAGRSYEQYF.

The chain combines TRBV7-9 with TRBJ2-3; 7 nucleotides align to TRBD2. V shed 0 bases and J 4 bases; nucleotides not matched to a gene: 13. Germline CDR1 reads SEHNR; CDR2 reads FQNEAQ (reference sequence). CDR3 size: 18 residues. The CDR3 nucleotides read TGTGCCAGCAGCTTAGCGCTCCGGGACTATAGGCGCCCAGATACGCAGTATTTT. Residues: CASSLALRDYRRPDTQYF.

The chain couples TRBV11-3 to TRBJ1-1; D unresolved. Germline V CDR1 and CDR2: SGHNT, YENEEA. V lost 5 bases, J lost 5 bases, and 6 bases lay in between. The CDR3 length is 11 residues. The CDR3 DNA is TGTGCCAGCAGCCGGGGAACTGAAGCTTTCTTT. Translated, it gives CASSRGTEAFF.